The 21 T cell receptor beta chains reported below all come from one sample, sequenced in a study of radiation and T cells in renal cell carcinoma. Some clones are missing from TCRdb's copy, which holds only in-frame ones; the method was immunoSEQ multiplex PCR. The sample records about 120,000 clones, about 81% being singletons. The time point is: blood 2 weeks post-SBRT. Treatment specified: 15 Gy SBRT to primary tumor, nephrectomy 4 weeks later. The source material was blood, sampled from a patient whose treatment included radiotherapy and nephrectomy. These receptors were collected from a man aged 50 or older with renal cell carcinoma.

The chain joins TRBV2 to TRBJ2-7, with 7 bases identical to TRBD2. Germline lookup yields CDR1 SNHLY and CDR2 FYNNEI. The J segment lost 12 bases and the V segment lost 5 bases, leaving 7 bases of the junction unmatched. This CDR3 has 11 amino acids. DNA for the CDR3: TGTGCCAGCAGTTGGGGTCCTAGCGGGTACTTC. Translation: CASSWGPSGYF.

The CDR3 DNA is TGTGCCTGGAGTCGGGGTTGGACTGAAGCTTTCTTT. The encoded protein is CAWSRGWTEAFF. The chain couples TRBV30 to TRBJ1-1; no definite D call. Germline CDR1 and CDR2: GTSNPN and SVGIG (reference sequence). V shed 2 bases and J shed 5 bases, with 9 bases lying between them. This CDR3 has 12 amino acids.

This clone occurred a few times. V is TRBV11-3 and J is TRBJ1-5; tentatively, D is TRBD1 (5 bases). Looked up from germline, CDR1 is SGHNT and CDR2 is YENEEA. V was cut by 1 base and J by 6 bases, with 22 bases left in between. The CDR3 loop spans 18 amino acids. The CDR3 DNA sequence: TGTGCCAGCAGCTTAGGGTGGAGCCGGGACCCCAATACTCAGCCCCAGCATTTT. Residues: CASSLGWSRDPNTQPQHF.

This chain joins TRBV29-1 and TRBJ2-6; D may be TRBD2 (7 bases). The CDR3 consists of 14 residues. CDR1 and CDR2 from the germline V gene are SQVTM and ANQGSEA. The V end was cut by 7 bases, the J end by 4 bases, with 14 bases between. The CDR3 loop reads CSAFGGAGANVLTF. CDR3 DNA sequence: TGCAGCGCTTTTGGGGGGGCCGGGGCCAACGTCCTGACTTTC. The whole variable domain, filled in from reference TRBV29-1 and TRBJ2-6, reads SAVISQKPSRDICQRGTSLTIQCQVDSQVTMMFWYRQQPGQSLTLIATANQGSEATYESGFVIDKFPISRPNLTFSTLTVSNMSPEDSSIYLCSAFGGAGANVLTFGAGSRLTVL.

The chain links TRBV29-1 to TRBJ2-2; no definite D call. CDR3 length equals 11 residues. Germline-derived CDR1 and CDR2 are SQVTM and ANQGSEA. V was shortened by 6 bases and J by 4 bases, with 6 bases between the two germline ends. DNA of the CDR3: TGCAGCGTGGCCTTCACCGGGGAGCTGTTTTTT. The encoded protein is CSVAFTGELFF.

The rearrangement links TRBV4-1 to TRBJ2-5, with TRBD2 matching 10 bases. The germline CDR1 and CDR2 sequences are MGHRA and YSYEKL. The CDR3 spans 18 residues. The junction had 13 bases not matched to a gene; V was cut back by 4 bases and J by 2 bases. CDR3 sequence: CASSLGLARAGLQETQYF. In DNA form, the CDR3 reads TGCGCCAGCAGCCTGGGACTAGCGAGAGCTGGGCTTCAAGAGACCCAGTACTTC.

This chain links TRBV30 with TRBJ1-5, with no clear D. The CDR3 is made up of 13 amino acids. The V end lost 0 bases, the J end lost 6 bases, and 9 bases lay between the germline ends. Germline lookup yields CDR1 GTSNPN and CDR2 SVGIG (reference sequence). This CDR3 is CAWSVQNSQPQHF. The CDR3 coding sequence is TGTGCCTGGAGTGTACAAAATTCTCAGCCCCAGCATTTT.

The CDR3 nucleotides are TGTGCCAGCAGAGGGGGGGGCTACGAGCAGTACTTC. Translating gives CASRGGGYEQYF. The V gene is TRBV7-2, the J gene TRBJ2-7; D is perhaps TRBD2 (7 bases). The CDR3 totals 12 residues. V was pared by 6 bases and J by 3 bases, with 9 bases between. Germline V gene data show CDR1 as SGHTA and CDR2 as FQGNSA.

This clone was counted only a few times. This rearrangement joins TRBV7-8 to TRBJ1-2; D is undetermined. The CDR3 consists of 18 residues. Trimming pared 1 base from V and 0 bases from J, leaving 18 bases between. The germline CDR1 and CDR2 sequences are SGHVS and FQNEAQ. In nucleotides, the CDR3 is TGTGCCAGCAGCTTAGTCTTCCGCACCATGGGAACTAACTATGGCTACACCTTC. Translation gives CASSLVFRTMGTNYGYTF.

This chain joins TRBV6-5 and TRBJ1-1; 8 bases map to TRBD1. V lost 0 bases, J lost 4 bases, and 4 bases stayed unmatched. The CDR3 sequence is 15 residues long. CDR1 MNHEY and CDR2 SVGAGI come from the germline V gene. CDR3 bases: TGTGCCAGCAGTTACTCGACAGGGGCGGGCACTGAAGCTTTCTTT. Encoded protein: CASSYSTGAGTEAFF.

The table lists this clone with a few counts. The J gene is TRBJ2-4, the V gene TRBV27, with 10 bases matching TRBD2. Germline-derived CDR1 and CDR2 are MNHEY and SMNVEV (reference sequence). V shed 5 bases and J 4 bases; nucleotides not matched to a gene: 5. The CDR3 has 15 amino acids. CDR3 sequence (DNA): TGTGCCAGCAGTGATAGGACTAGCGGTAAAAACATTCAGTACTTC. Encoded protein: CASSDRTSGKNIQYF.

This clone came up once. CDR3 in amino acids: CASSPFSGLRFDNEQFF. CDR3 DNA sequence: TGTGCCAGCAGCCCCTTTAGCGGGCTGAGGTTTGATAATGAGCAGTTCTTC. V and J are TRBV7-9 and TRBJ2-1; 7 bases line up with TRBD2. CDR1 is SEHNR and CDR2 is FQNEAQ in the germline V gene (reference sequence). CDR3 length: 17 residues. The ends lost 5 bases at V and 7 bases at J; junction bases unmatched: 17.

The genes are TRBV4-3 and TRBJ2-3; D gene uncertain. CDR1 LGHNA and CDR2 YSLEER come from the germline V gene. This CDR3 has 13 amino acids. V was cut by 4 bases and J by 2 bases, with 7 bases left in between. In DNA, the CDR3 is TGCGCCAGCAGCCCCGCCCTCACAGATACGCAGTATTTT. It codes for CASSPALTDTQYF.

This CDR3 reads CASSYRAGGEQYF. The CDR3 DNA follows: TGTGCCAGCAGTTACAGGGCGGGTGGGGAGCAGTACTTC. V and J are TRBV27 and TRBJ2-7; tentatively, D is TRBD1 (6 bases). In germline, CDR1 is MNHEY, CDR2 SMNVEV (reference sequence). Deletions cut 4 bases from V and 7 bases from J, with 14 bases between. This CDR3 has 13 residues.

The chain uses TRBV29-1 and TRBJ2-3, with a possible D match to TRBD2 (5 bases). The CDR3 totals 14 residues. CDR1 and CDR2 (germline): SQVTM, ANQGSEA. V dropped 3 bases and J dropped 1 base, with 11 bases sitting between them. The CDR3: CSVEFRRGTDTQYF. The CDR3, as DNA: TGCAGCGTTGAGTTTAGGCGGGGCACAGATACGCAGTATTTT.

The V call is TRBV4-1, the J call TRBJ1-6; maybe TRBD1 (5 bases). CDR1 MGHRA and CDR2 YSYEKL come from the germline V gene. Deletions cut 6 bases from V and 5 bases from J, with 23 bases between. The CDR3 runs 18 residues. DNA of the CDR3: TGCGCCAGCAGGGACACTCTTATACTGGGACCGAATAATTCACCCCTCCACTTT. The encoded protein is CASRDTLILGPNNSPLHF.

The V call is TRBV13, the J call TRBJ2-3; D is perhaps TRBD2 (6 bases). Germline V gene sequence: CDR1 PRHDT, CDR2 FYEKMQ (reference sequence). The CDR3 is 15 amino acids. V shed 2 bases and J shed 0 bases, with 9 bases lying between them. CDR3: CASSLNGGSTDTQYF. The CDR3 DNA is TGTGCCAGCAGCTTAAACGGAGGGAGCACAGATACGCAGTATTTT.

CDR3 region: CATQAGGGYEQYF. The DNA of the CDR3 is TGTGCCACTCAAGCGGGAGGCGGCTACGAGCAGTACTTC. The chain joins TRBV2 to TRBJ2-7; 9 positions agree with TRBD2. Trimming cost V 10 bases and J 3 bases; bases outside gene matches: 7. The CDR3 runs to 13 residues. Germline-derived CDR1 and CDR2 are SNHLY and FYNNEI.

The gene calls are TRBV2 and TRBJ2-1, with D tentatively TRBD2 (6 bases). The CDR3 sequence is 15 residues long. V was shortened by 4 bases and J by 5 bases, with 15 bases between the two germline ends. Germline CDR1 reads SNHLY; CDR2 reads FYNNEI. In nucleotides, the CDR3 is TGTGCCAGCAGTGTCGGAGGGCCGGGGCACAATGAGCAGTTCTTC. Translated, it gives CASSVGGPGHNEQFF. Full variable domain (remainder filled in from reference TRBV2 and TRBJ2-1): EPEVTQTPSHQVTQMGQEVILRCVPISNHLYFYWYRQILGQKVEFLVSFYNNEISEKSEIFDDQFSVERPDGSNFTLKIRSTKLEDSAMYFCASSVGGPGHNEQFFGPGTRLTVL.

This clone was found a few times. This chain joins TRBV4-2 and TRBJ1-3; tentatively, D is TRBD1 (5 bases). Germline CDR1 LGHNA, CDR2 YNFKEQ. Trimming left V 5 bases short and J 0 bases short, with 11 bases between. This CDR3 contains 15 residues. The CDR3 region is CASSAGTDSGNTIYF. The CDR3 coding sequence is TGTGCCAGCAGCGCTGGGACGGACTCTGGAAACACCATATATTTT.

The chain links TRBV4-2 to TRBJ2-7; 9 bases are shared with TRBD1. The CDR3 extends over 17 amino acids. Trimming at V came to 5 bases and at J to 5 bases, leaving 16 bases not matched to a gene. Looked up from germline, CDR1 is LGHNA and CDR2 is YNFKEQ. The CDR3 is CASSVNTDGTGFHEQYF. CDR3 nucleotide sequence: TGTGCCAGCAGCGTAAATACGGACGGGACAGGGTTCCACGAGCAGTACTTC.